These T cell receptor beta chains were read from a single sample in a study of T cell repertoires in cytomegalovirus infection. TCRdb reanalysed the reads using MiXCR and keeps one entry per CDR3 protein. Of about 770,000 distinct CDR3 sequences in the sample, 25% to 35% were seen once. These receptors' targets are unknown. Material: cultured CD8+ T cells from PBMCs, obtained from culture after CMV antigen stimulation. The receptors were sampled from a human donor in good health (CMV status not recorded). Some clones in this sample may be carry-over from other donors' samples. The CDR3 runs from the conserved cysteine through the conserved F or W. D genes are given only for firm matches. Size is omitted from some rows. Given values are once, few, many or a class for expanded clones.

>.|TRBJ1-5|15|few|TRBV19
CASSIPFGSNQPQHF
TGTGCCAGTAGTATACCCTTCGGTAGCAATCAGCCCCAGCATTTT
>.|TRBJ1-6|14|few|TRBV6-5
CASSPAVGMAPLHF
TGTGCCAGCAGCCCCGCCGTGGGGATGGCTCCCCTCCACTTT
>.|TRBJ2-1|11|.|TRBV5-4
CAMGAHNEQFF
TGTGCCATGGGGGCACATAATGAGCAGTTCTTC
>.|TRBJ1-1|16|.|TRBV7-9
CASSPVGREASTEAFF
TGTGCCAGCAGCCCAGTGGGCAGGGAGGCGTCCACTGAAGCTTTCTTT
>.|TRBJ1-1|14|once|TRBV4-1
CASSGPSRNTEAFF
TGCGCCAGCAGTGGACCCTCACGGAACACTGAAGCTTTCTTT
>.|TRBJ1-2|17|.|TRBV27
CASSFLDGAGFNYGYTF
TGTGCCAGCAGTTTTCTCGATGGCGCAGGGTTTAACTATGGCTACACCTTC
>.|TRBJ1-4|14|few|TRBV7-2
CASSLAVGDEKLFF
TGTGCCAGCAGCTTAGCGGTCGGAGATGAAAAACTGTTTTTT
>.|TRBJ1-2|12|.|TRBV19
CATLGSAYGYTF
TGTGCCACTCTGGGGAGCGCCTATGGCTACACCTTC
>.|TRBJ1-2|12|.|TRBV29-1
CSVEVRQAGYTF
TGCAGCGTTGAAGTCAGACAGGCCGGCTACACCTTC
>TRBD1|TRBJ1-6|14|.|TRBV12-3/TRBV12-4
CASSPTGANSPLHF
TGTGCCAGCAGCCCGACAGGGGCTAATTCACCCCTCCACTTT
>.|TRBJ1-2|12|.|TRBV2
CASSEPNYGYTF
TGTGCCAGCAGTGAACCTAACTATGGCTACACCTTC
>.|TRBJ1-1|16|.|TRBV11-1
CASSFLAGTKNTEAFF
TGTGCCAGCAGCTTCCTAGCCGGGACAAAGAACACTGAAGCTTTCTTT
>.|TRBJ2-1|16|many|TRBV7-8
CASSLRALGSDNEQFF
TGTGCCAGCAGCTTAAGGGCCCTGGGTAGCGACAATGAGCAGTTCTTC
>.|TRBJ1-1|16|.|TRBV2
CASSETNRRVDTEAFF
TGTGCCAGCAGTGAAACTAACCGGAGAGTCGACACTGAAGCTTTCTTT
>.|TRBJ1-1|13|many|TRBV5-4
CASSLGAHTEAFF
TGTGCCAGCAGTTTAGGGGCCCACACTGAAGCTTTCTTT
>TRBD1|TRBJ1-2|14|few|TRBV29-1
CSVVQGGTGYGYTF
TGCAGCGTTGTACAGGGGGGGACAGGCTATGGCTACACCTTC
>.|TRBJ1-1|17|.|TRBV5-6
CASSLGGQRGMNTEAFF
TGTGCCAGCAGCTTGGGTGGACAGAGAGGGATGAACACTGAAGCTTTCTTT
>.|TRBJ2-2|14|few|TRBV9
CASSVGASTGELFF
TGTGCCAGCAGCGTAGGAGCTTCGACAGGGGAGCTGTTTTTT
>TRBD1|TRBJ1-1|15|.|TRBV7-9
CASRTGVSMNTEAFF
TGTGCCAGTAGAACAGGGGTCTCCATGAACACTGAAGCTTTCTTT
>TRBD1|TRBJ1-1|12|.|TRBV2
CASINWDSEAFF
TGTGCCAGCATAAATTGGGACAGTGAAGCTTTCTTT
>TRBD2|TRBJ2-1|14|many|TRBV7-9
CASSLEAGGREQFF
TGTGCCAGCAGCTTAGAAGCGGGGGGGCGTGAGCAGTTCTTC